This entry lists 19 T cell receptor beta chains sequenced from one sample in a study of a mutant IDH1 vaccine in newly diagnosed glioma. Time point in this sample: baseline, week 1 (first vaccination visit). Described treatment: pre-vaccination baseline after standard-of-care therapy. Produced via immunoSEQ multiplex PCR; TCRdb's table is partial and in-frame only. The profile covers about 16,000 clones, with about 80% appearing a single time and 8% to 10% taken by the ten largest. Sample: PBMCs, taken from a glioma patient treated with radiotherapy, temozolomide or both. All receptors derive from a man aged 40-49 years with glioma.

The table lists this clone with a count of one. The chain joins TRBV6-6 to TRBJ2-1, with 11 bases matching TRBD2. CDR3 size: 15 residues. J gave up 7 bases and V 2 bases, and 4 bases lay outside the gene matches. CDR1 and CDR2 (germline): MNHNY, SVGAGI (reference sequence). CDR3 nucleotides: TGTGCCAGCAGTTACACTAGCGGGAGCTCAAATGAGCAGTTCTTC. This translates into CASSYTSGSSNEQFF.

The chain uses TRBV30 and TRBJ1-1; D remains unclear. V was pared by 0 bases and J by 5 bases, with 10 bases between. The germline gives CDR1 GTSNPN, CDR2 SVGIG (reference sequence). The CDR3 sequence is 13 residues long. The CDR3 loop reads CAWSVFLRTEAFF. CDR3 in DNA: TGTGCCTGGAGTGTATTCCTGCGGACTGAAGCTTTCTTT.

This chain joins TRBV7-8 and TRBJ1-5, with D possibly being TRBD1 (5 bases). The germline gives CDR1 SGHVS, CDR2 FQNEAQ. The CDR3 loop spans 15 amino acids. V gave up 5 bases and J gave up 2 bases, with 13 bases separating them. The CDR3 region is CASSQGGGRNQPQHF. For the CDR3, the DNA is TGTGCCAGCAGCCAGGGAGGAGGCCGCAATCAGCCCCAGCATTTT. Full variable domain (remainder filled in from reference TRBV7-8 and TRBJ1-5): GAGVSQSPRYKVAKRGQDVALRCDPISGHVSLFWYQQALGQGPEFLTYFQNEAQLDKSGLPSDRFFAERPEGSVSTLKIQRTQQEDSAVYLCASSQGGGRNQPQHFGDGTRLSIL.

The rearrangement uses TRBV19 and TRBJ2-3; unclear D gene. The germline CDR1 and CDR2 sequences are LNHDA and SQIVND (reference sequence). The CDR3 loop spans 12 amino acids. Between the trimmed V and J ends, which lost 3 bases and 8 bases, there was a span of 9 bases. The DNA of the CDR3 is TGTGCCAGTAGTATCCCACCCGGTACGCAGTATTTT. Translation: CASSIPPGTQYF.

This clone is a singleton in its sample. This chain joins TRBV7-6 and TRBJ2-3, with D uncertain. V shed 1 base and J shed 4 bases, with 3 bases lying between them. The length of the CDR3 is 12 residues. Germline CDR1 reads SGHVS; CDR2 reads FNYEAQ. CDR3 loop: CASSLDPDTQYF. The CDR3 nucleotides read TGTGCCAGCAGCTTAGATCCAGATACGCAGTATTTT.

V gene TRBV30 combines with J gene TRBJ1-6, with 8 bases matching TRBD1. The trim removed 3 bases at V and 10 bases at J, leaving 11 bases unmatched. This CDR3 contains 15 residues. Germline CDR1 GTSNPN, CDR2 SVGIG (reference sequence). Written as DNA, the CDR3 is TGTGCCTGGAGGACGGAAGGACAGGGTGGATCACCCCTCCACTTT. Its translation: CAWRTEGQGGSPLHF.

The J gene is TRBJ1-1, the V gene TRBV7-2; D perhaps matches TRBD1 (5 bases). V was shortened by 5 bases and J by 0 bases, with 7 bases between the two germline ends. The CDR3 spans 13 residues. CDR1 is SGHTA and CDR2 is FQGNSA in the germline V gene. CDR3: CASSVTVNTEAFF. The CDR3 DNA follows: TGTGCCAGCAGCGTGACAGTGAACACTGAAGCTTTCTTT.

The chain uses TRBV19 and TRBJ2-2, with a weak D call TRBD2 (6 bases). V was trimmed by 5 bases and J by 1 base, leaving 11 bases between them. The V gene's germline CDR1 is LNHDA and CDR2 SQIVND (reference sequence). The CDR3 runs to 15 residues. CDR3 in DNA: TGTGCCAGTAGTTTAGCGGATCTGAACACCGGGGAGCTGTTTTTT. Protein product: CASSLADLNTGELFF.

V usage is TRBV18 and J usage is TRBJ1-1; D is ambiguous. The ends were cut back, 3 bases at V and 5 bases at J, with 16 bases in the middle. The CDR3 length is 15 residues. Germline loops: CDR1 KGHSH, CDR2 LQKENI. CDR3 residues: CASSPLDPGGTEAFF. The CDR3 nucleotides are TGTGCCAGCTCACCTTTGGACCCTGGCGGGACTGAAGCTTTCTTT.

The CDR3 DNA reads TGTGCCAGCTCACCACCGATGAGCAACGCACATGGGCAGTTCTTC. It codes for CASSPPMSNAHGQFF. This chain joins TRBV18 and TRBJ2-1; the D is unclear. Germline V gives CDR1 KGHSH, CDR2 LQKENI. Between the trimmed V and J ends, which lost 0 bases and 12 bases, there was a span of 18 bases. The CDR3 extends over 15 amino acids.

V gene TRBV11-2 combines with J gene TRBJ2-2; D tentatively reads TRBD1 or TRBD2 (5 bases each). The CDR3 runs to 16 residues. Looked up from germline, CDR1 is SGHAT and CDR2 is FQNNGV. Trimming shortened V by 9 bases and J by 3 bases, and 20 bases separated the two germline ends. In DNA, the CDR3 is TGTGCCAGTAATTTTAGAGGGGCGTCGGACACCGGGGAGCTGTTTTTT. Its protein product is CASNFRGASDTGELFF.

This sequence joins TRBV27 and TRBJ2-5; D remains unclear. There are 13 residues in the CDR3. V lost 10 bases and J lost 5, with 17 bases in between. CDR1 and CDR2 (germline): MNHEY, SMNVEV (reference sequence). The CDR3 region has the DNA TGTGCCAACCTCGAGGTTTTACCGGAGACCCAGTACTTC. Protein product: CANLEVLPETQYF.

Here the CDR3 reads CASSVEDRGTQYF. CDR3 bases: TGTGCCAGCAGCGTAGAGGATCGGGGGACCCAGTACTTC. The chain links TRBV9 to TRBJ2-5, with D perhaps matching TRBD2 (5 bases). Per germline, CDR1 SGDLS and CDR2 YYNGEE. The V and J ends lost 0 bases and 7 bases respectively, with 10 bases between them. This CDR3 has 13 residues. The full variable domain, in which reference TRBV9 and TRBJ2-5 provide the parts outside the CDR3, is DSGVTQTPKHLITATGQRVTLRCSPRSGDLSVYWYQQSLDQGLQFLIQYYNGEERAKGNILERFSAQQFPDLHSELNLSSLELGDSALYFCASSVEDRGTQYFGPGTRLLVL.

The chain employs TRBV5-1 and TRBJ2-3; TRBD2 matches 8 bases. The CDR3 covers 17 residues. The V segment lost 2 bases and the J segment 5 bases; nucleotides outside the gene matches: 13. CDR1 is SGHRS, CDR2 YFSETQ, per germline. In nucleotides, the CDR3 is TGCGCCAGCAGCTTTAGCGGGACGGCTTCCAAAATAGATACGCAGTATTTT. Translated: CASSFSGTASKIDTQYF.

This clone was seen more than once but under ten times. This sequence joins TRBV11-2 and TRBJ1-1, with D unclear. The V end was cut by 3 bases, the J end by 3 bases, with 11 bases between. From germline, CDR1 is SGHAT and CDR2 FQNNGV. The CDR3 totals 14 residues. The CDR3 bases are TGTGCCAGCAGCTTCCCACGTCAAGACACTGAAGCTTTCTTT. Its translation: CASSFPRQDTEAFF. The full variable domain, completed using reference TRBV11-2 and TRBJ1-1, is EAGVAQSPRYKIIEKRQSVAFWCNPISGHATLYWYQQILGQGPKLLIQFQNNGVVDDSQLPKDRFSAERLKGVDSTLKIQPAKLEDSAVYLCASSFPRQDTEAFFGQGTRLTVV.

The chain combines TRBV4-1 with TRBJ1-2; tentative D call: TRBD1 (6 bases). V gave up 4 bases and J gave up 4 bases, with 16 bases separating them. Germline CDR1 is MGHRA and CDR2 is YSYEKL. The CDR3 length is 15 residues. For the CDR3, the DNA is TGCGCCAGCAGCCCCGGGGGCACCCCGAGCTATGGCTACACCTTC. Its translation is CASSPGGTPSYGYTF.

The rearrangement uses TRBV6-6 and TRBJ1-3; unclear D gene. V lost 5 bases, J lost 0 bases, and 11 bases lay in between. Germline V gene lookup returns CDR1 MNHNY and CDR2 SVGAGI (reference sequence). The CDR3 covers 15 residues. The CDR3 loop reads CASSPRASSGNTIYF. For the CDR3, the DNA is TGTGCCAGCAGTCCCCGGGCGAGCTCTGGAAACACCATATATTTT.

The chain joins TRBV9 to TRBJ1-2; D remains ambiguous. Trimming left V 3 bases short and J 4 bases short, with 10 bases between. Germline loops: CDR1 SGDLS, CDR2 YYNGEE. The CDR3 sequence is 13 residues long. The CDR3 nucleotides are TGTGCCAGCAGCGCCCGTGGTCCCTATGGCTACACCTTC. It translates to CASSARGPYGYTF.

This clone occurred once. V usage is TRBV7-2 and J usage is TRBJ2-5, with D tentatively TRBD1 or TRBD2 (5 bases each). With 3 bases removed from V and 4 bases from J, the gap between germline ends came to 12 bases. The CDR3 is made up of 14 amino acids. Germline V CDR1 and CDR2: SGHTA, FQGNSA. The CDR3 sequence is CASSFGTFLETQYF. The CDR3 nucleotides read TGTGCCAGCAGCTTCGGGACGTTTTTAGAGACCCAGTACTTC. Based on the CDR3 plus reference TRBV7-2 and TRBJ2-5, the full variable domain is GAGVSQSPSNKVTEKGKDVELRCDPISGHTALYWYRQSLGQGLEFLIYFQGNSAPDKSGLPSDRFSAERTGGSVSTLTIQRTQQEDSAVYLCASSFGTFLETQYFGPGTRLLVL.